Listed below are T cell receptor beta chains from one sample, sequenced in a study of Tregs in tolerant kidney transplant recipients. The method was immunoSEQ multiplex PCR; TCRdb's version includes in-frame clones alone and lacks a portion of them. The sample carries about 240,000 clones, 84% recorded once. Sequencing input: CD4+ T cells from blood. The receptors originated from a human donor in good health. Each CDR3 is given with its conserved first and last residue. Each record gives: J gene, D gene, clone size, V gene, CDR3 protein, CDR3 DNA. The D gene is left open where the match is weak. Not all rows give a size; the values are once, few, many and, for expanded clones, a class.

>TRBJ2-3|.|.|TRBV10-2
CASRPRPGQPGGGDTQYF
TGCGCCAGCAGACCCAGACCGGGACAACCCGGTGGGGGCGATACGCAGTATTTT
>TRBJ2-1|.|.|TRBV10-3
CAISRGPGNEQFF
TGTGCCATCAGTCGGGGGCCGGGTAATGAGCAGTTCTTC
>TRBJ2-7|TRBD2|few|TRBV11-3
CASSLRGGSYEQYF
TGTGCCAGCAGCTTGCGGGGGGGGTCATACGAGCAGTACTTC
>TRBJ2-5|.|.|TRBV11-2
CASSLSSGETQYF
TGTGCCAGCAGCTTAAGTTCGGGAGAGACCCAGTACTTC
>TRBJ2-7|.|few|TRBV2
CASSENRASYF
TGTGCCAGCAGTGAGAACAGGGCCTCGTACTTC
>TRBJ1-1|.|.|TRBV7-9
CASSPGGGTEAFF
TGTGCCAGCAGCCCCGGGGGGGGCACTGAAGCTTTCTTT
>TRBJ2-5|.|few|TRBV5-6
CASSHPAGTQYF
TGTGCCAGCAGCCACCCGGCGGGGACCCAGTACTTC
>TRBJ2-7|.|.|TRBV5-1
CASSLWRGQGGLRSYEQYF
TGCGCCAGCAGCTTGTGGCGAGGTCAGGGGGGGCTTCGCTCCTACGAGCAGTACTTC
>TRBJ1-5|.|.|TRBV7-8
CASSLGLDQPQHF
TGTGCCAGCAGCTTAGGGCTTGATCAGCCCCAGCATTTT
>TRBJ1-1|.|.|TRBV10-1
CASSRAVNTEAFF
TGCGCCAGCAGTAGGGCGGTGAACACTGAAGCTTTCTTT
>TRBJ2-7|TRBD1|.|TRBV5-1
CASSAGQGAPTYEQYF
TGCGCCAGCAGCGCGGGACAGGGGGCTCCCACCTACGAGCAGTACTTC
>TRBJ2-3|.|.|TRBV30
CAWSRGTDTQYF
TGTGCCTGGAGTCGGGGCACAGATACGCAGTATTTT
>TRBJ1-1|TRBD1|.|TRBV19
CASKRDRVNTEAFF
TGTGCCAGTAAAAGGGACAGGGTGAACACTGAAGCTTTCTTT
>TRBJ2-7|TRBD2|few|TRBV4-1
CASSPRLAGESYEQYF
TGCGCCAGCAGCCCACGACTAGCGGGAGAATCCTACGAGCAGTACTTC
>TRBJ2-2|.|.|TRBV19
CASSIEASPLNTGELFF
TGTGCCAGTAGTATAGAGGCCTCTCCACTGAACACCGGGGAGCTGTTTTTT
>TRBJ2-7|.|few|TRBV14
CASSRQRGYYEQYF
TGTGCCAGCAGCCGGCAAAGGGGCTACTACGAGCAGTACTTC
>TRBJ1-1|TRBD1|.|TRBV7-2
CASSFLYRGTEAFF
TGTGCCAGCAGCTTCTTATACAGGGGCACTGAAGCTTTCTTT
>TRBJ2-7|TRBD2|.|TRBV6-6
CASRPGLAGGQGQYF
TGTGCCAGCAGACCGGGACTAGCGGGAGGTCAGGGGCAGTACTTC
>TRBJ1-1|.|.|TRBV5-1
CASSPLARASGDTEAFF
TGCGCCAGCAGTCCCCTGGCCAGGGCGTCTGGTGACACTGAAGCTTTCTTT
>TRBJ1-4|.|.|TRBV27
CASSLTPTNEKLFF
TGTGCCAGCAGTCTGACACCAACTAATGAAAAACTGTTTTTT
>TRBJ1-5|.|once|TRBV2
CASSFLSTVDQPQHF
TGTGCCAGCAGCTTCCTTTCGACAGTCGATCAGCCCCAGCATTTT
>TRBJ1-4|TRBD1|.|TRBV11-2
CASSLWDRGTNEKLFF
TGTGCCAGCAGCTTATGGGACAGGGGGACTAATGAAAAACTGTTTTTT
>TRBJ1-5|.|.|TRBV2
CASSERDSRQPQHF
TGTGCCAGCAGTGAACGGGATTCCCGCCAGCCCCAGCATTTT
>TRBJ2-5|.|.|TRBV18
CASSLSQGVETQYF
TGTGCCAGCTCTCTTTCACAGGGAGTAGAGACCCAGTACTTC
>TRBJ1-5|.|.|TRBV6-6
CASERGANQPQHF
TGTGCCAGTGAGAGGGGGGCCAATCAGCCCCAGCATTTT
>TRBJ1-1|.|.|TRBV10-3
CAISELSTEAFF
TGTGCCATCAGTGAGCTGAGCACTGAAGCTTTCTTT
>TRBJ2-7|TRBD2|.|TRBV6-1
CASAPGGRYEQYF
TGTGCCAGCGCCCCCGGCGGGAGGTACGAGCAGTACTTC
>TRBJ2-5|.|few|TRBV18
CASSPARSQETQYF
TGTGCCAGCTCACCGGCCCGGAGCCAAGAGACCCAGTACTTC
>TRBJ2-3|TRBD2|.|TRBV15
CATQDWGGIHTSTDTQYF
TGTGCCACCCAGGATTGGGGGGGGATACACACTAGCACAGATACGCAGTATTTT
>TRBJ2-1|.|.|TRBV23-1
CASSQSGGGPYNEQFF
TGCGCCAGCAGTCAATCGGGCGGGGGCCCCTACAATGAGCAGTTCTTC
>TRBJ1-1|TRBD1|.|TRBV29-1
CSARTGDYTEAFF
TGCAGCGCCCGGACAGGGGACTACACTGAAGCTTTCTTT
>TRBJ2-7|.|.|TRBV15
CATTKGLQGYEQYF
TGTGCCACCACTAAAGGCCTTCAGGGCTACGAGCAGTACTTC
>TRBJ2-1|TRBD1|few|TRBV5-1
CASSTEFTGEDEQFF
TGCGCCAGCAGCACCGAGTTCACAGGGGAAGATGAGCAGTTCTTC
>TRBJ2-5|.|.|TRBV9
CASSVVMGHGETQYF
TGTGCCAGCAGCGTAGTAATGGGGCATGGGGAGACCCAGTACTTC
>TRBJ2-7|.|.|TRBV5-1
CASSLGSQTATYEQYF
TGCGCCAGCAGCCTTGGGTCCCAAACGGCTACCTACGAGCAGTACTTC
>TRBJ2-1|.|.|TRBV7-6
CASSLGTLAPTDEQFF
TGTGCCAGCAGCTTAGGGACCCTAGCCCCTACGGATGAGCAGTTCTTC
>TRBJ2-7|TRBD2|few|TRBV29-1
CSAGLAGGSYEQYF
TGCAGCGCCGGACTAGCGGGAGGTTCCTACGAGCAGTACTTC
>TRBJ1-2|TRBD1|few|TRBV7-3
CASSSGQGYGYTF
TGTGCCAGCAGCTCGGGACAGGGCTATGGCTACACCTTC
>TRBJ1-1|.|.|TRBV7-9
CASSLGTYSNTEAFF
TGTGCCAGCAGCTTGGGGACATATTCGAACACTGAAGCTTTCTTT
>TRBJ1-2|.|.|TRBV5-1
CASSLEPHNYGYTF
TGCGCCAGCAGCTTGGAGCCACATAACTATGGCTACACCTTC
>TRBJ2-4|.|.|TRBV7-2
CASSLRIEAKNIQYF
TGTGCCAGCAGCCTTAGAATTGAGGCCAAAAACATTCAGTACTTC
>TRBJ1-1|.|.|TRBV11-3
CASSPGQRNTEAFF
TGTGCCAGCAGCCCAGGACAGAGGAACACTGAAGCTTTCTTT
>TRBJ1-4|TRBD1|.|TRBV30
CAWRSQGASEKLFF
TGTGCCTGGAGGTCACAGGGGGCAAGTGAAAAACTGTTTTTT
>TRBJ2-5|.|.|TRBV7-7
CASSPGHSQETQYF
TGTGCTAGCAGCCCGGGGCATTCTCAAGAGACCCAGTACTTC
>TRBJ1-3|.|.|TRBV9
CASSAPRGNTIYF
TGTGCCAGCAGCGCTCCTAGGGGAAACACCATATATTTT
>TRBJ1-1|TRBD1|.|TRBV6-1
CASSLQGGSSTEAFF
TGTGCCAGCAGTCTACAGGGGGGGTCGAGCACTGAAGCTTTCTTT
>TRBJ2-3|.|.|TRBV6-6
CASRAGRITSTDTQYF
TGTGCCAGCAGAGCCGGGAGAATAACTAGCACAGATACGCAGTATTTT
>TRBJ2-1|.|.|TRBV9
CASSVEAGTMYNEQFF
TGTGCCAGCAGCGTAGAGGCAGGGACGATGTACAATGAGCAGTTCTTC
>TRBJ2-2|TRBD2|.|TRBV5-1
CASSRGDSNAGELFF
TGCGCCAGCAGCCGGGGGGACTCGAACGCCGGGGAGCTGTTTTTT
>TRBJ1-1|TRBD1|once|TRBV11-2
CASSLRQGGTEAFF
TGTGCCAGCAGCCTCCGACAGGGCGGCACTGAAGCTTTCTTT
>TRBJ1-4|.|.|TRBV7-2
CASSLFWDAPQKLFF
TGTGCCAGCAGCTTATTTTGGGACGCGCCCCAGAAACTGTTTTTT
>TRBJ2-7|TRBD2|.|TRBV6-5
CASSYPAGGSYEQYF
TGTGCCAGCAGTTACCCTGCGGGGGGCAGTTACGAGCAGTACTTC
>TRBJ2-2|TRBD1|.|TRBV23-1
CASNDRGANTGELFF
TGCGCCAGCAATGACAGGGGCGCGAACACCGGGGAGCTGTTTTTT
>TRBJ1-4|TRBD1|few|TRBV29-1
CSAGDRGEKLFF
TGCAGCGCGGGGGACAGGGGTGAAAAACTGTTTTTT